Reported below is one T cell receptor (beta chain). Antigen unknown. CDR1 and CDR2 from the germline V gene are LGHDT and YNNKEL (reference sequence). The CDR3 has 14 amino acids. The V and J ends lost 5 bases and 4 bases, in that order; junction bases with no gene match: 3. The assay was immunoSEQ multiplex PCR, and TCRdb's table has in-frame clones only and misses some. The data show 400,000 or so clones, 88% seen once. The data were taken from a study of Ad26.COV2.S vaccination and SARS-CoV-2 variants. General observations from the study: Spike-specific TCR breadth was greater after Ad26.COV2.S than placebo.

Treatment here: roughly 18 received Ad26.COV2.S at low or high dose, single or two shots; several received placebo; per-sample allocation not given. Vaccine and placebo recipients were sampled on day 63 after the first injection. The genes are TRBV3-1 (or the pseudogene TRBV3-2) and TRBJ1-5; 9 bases are shared with TRBD1. This TCR derives from a person aged 18-65 years who received the Ad26.COV2.S COVID-19 vaccine or a placebo. Here the sequenced sample was peripheral blood, taken in a trial of Ad26.COV2.S vaccine versus placebo. In DNA, the CDR3 is TGTGCCAGCAGCTCCGGGACAGGGAATCAGCCCCAGCATTTT. This sequence encodes CASSSGTGNQPQHF.